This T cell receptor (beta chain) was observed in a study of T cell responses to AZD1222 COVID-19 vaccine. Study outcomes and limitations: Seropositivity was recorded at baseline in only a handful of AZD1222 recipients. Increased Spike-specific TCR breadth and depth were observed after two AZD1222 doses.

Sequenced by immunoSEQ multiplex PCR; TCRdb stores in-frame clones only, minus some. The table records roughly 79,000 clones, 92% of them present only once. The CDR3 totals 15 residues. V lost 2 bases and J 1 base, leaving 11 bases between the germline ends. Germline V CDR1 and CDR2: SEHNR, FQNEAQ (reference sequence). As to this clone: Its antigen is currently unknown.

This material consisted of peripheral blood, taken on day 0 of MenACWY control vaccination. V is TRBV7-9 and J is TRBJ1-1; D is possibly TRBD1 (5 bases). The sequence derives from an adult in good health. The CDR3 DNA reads TGTGCCAGCAGCTTAAGTTTCGGGGCGAACACTGAAGCTTTCTTT. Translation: CASSLSFGANTEAFF.